This entry describes one T cell receptor (beta chain). This clone appeared a single time. Its binding antigen is unknown. No per-base quality is available; no much larger clone lies one base away. The library was obtained by the immunoSEQ multiplex PCR assay. A mixture of 60 forward primers for TCR Vbeta segments and 13 reverse primers for TCR Jbeta segments was used in the multiplex PCR. A multiplex PCR assay on genomic DNA amplified the CDR3 region of rearranged TCR beta genes. The amplified TCR beta libraries were sequenced on the Illumina HiSeq System as 87-base-pair reads. The study's processing was this. Across the 700 or so repertoires, a later analysis counted around 80 million unique TCR beta chains, around 11 million of which were shared by at least two donors. A nearest-neighbor algorithm error-corrected the raw reads and collapsed the reads into unique sequences, merging closely related sequences to remove PCR and sequencing errors. V, D and J gene segments were assigned by aligning CDR3 sequences to IMGT reference sequences. Each retained sequence needed at least a six-nucleotide match to both a V gene segment and a J gene segment. Rearrangements were classified as productive when the CDR3 lacked stop codons and remained in frame with V and J, and all other rearrangements were classified as non-productive. CDR3 was defined according to IMGT convention as the region running from the second conserved V-encoded cysteine to the conserved J-encoded phenylalanine. Sequences without an unambiguous match to a single V gene segment were excluded from the earlier analysis of approximately 560 of the donors. An earlier analysis of just under 600 of the donors called V segments functional above 56.7% productive rearrangements and segregating when the between-donor standard deviation exceeded 5%. A statistical classification framework was developed to diagnose cytomegalovirus status using the catalog of TCR beta chain sequences. In a later analysis, V and J genes were assigned by comparing TCR nucleotide sequences against IMGT/GENE-DB human TR gene sequences. Using the TCRdist pipeline, a later analysis assigned CDR3 sequences along with most-parsimonious VDJ recombination scenarios. In a later analysis, each TCR beta chain was defined by its CDR3 amino acid sequence together with its V-gene family, and reads without a unique V-gene family were excluded. In a later analysis, approximately 640 highly shared, low-generation-probability nucleotide sequences were removed to address suspected cross-contamination and a sequencing artifact. In a later analysis, a clonal expansion index was calculated for each public chain from normalized within-repertoire ranks of inferred template counts. Generation probabilities in a later analysis came from a VDJ recombination model fitted to out-of-frame rearrangements, and those results were checked against IGoR. In a later analysis, hypergeometric tests were used to score TCR-TCR, TCR-HLA and TCR-CMV co-occurrence, with a repertoire-size bias correction applied to TCR pairs. A later analysis estimated false discovery rates by permuting HLA or CMV assignments 20 times. In a later analysis, co-occurring TCRs were grouped using DBSCAN, with TCRdist sequence similarity added in when clustering inside HLA-allele-positive subsets. Co-occurrence clustering excluded repertoires with fewer than 30,000 or more than 120,000 public chains, plus five with anomalous nucleotide sharing. The clones in this table, taken by TCRdb from immuneACCESS, are in-frame only. Not every clone is retained; where verified, under half of the shortfall comes from an unresolved V gene, and the cause of the rest is unknown. From that table come the V and J calls and clone size; the DNA was used to work out D and trimming. Recorded for this sample are around 160,000 clones; 60% to 85% of them occurred a single time. In total, the top ten clones hold around 7% of the sample.

This record belongs to a study of cytomegalovirus exposure and HLA in healthy donors (TCRdb year 2017). Turning to the overall study: In an earlier analysis of roughly 590 of the donors, 276 Gb of sequence data and about 110 million unique TCR beta sequences from 150 million to 200 million T cells were reported. An early release covering about 600 HLA-typed donors comprised about 310 gigabases of sequencing data and tens of millions of unique TCR sequences. Among the roughly 400 genotyped donors, approximately 82% belonged to the genetic ancestry cluster associated with self-reported Caucasian donors. The study was designed to test whether signatures of past pathogen exposure could be identified by cataloging public T cell receptors. The study profiled the T cell repertoires of 500 to 800 subjects by immunosequencing and related them to cytomegalovirus serostatus. Besides the first cohort of approximately 670 subjects, a separate validation cohort made up of 120 different subjects was used. High-throughput TCR immunosequencing, statistical association of individual TCRs with disease status, and machine learning were combined to predict cytomegalovirus infection status. A later analysis re-examined previously published TCR beta repertoires from just over 650 donors and added high-resolution HLA genotyping to investigate patterns of TCR occurrence. Rather than drawing on any new phenotypic data, the later analysis identified candidate immune exposures from TCR beta sequences and the way those sequences occurred across donors. To decide whether each TCR beta V gene segment behaved as functional or pseudogenic, an earlier analysis of nearly 600 of the donors relied on high-throughput TCR beta sequencing. Donor age, sex, ethnicity and CMV serostatus were compiled alongside the repertoire data. A later genetic analysis used genome-wide SNP genotypes for about 60% of the roughly 700 donors, treating that subset as a discovery cohort. Every repertoire in the discovery cohort had been generated on one and the same sequencing platform. Class I and class II HLA loci were covered by the typing at four-digit resolution. The number of typed donors differed by locus: roughly 620-640 for A, B, C, DRB1 and DQB1; 522 for DQA1; around 580 for DPA1; and about 450 for DPB1. Roughly 5 DR-DQ haplotypes were handled as single units for association and clustering because linkage in the cohort was strong. Across some 400 genotyped donors of the cohort, an average of about 240,000 unique TCR beta nucleotide sequences per donor were sequenced, and roughly 17% of those sequences were non-productive. The study at large found these results: Immune exposure information for the cohort was limited to CMV serostatus. Assigning TCR associations to individual alleles was difficult when HLA alleles, especially DR and DQ, strongly co-occurred. According to a later genetic analysis, donors in an Asian-associated ancestry cluster had fewer N-insertions in productive TCRs than the approximately 700-donor mean. The authors suggested that the approach could potentially be extended to other disease states and immunological phenotypes. Because the 87-base-pair reads could not distinguish some IMGT-functional V segments, including TRBV6-2 and TRBV6-3, those segments were excluded. An earlier analysis of approximately 500 of the donors showed that most TCR beta V segments appeared in productive rearrangements either about 90% or about 30% of the time, which broadly matched IMGT annotations. The presence/absence analyses assumed that sequencing depth was roughly uniform across donors, and that assumption may not be true. Across donors, most TCR sequences were observed very rarely, whereas some public TCRs were present in many individuals. Some 15 rarely observed V segments, including chromosome 9 orphons, were excluded from the earlier analysis of approximately 600 of the donors because counts were too low. In vitro tests confirmed that a few of the cytomegalovirus-associated TCR beta chains recognize cytomegalovirus antigens. A later analysis found that HLA-associated TCR beta chains were more clonally expanded and had lower generation probabilities than equally common non-associated chains. A later analysis found that most CMV-associated TCR beta chains appeared HLA-restricted, with HLA associations seemingly driven largely by CMV exposure. Linkage disequilibrium might explain the correlated functional status among segregating V segments, but an unknown experimental factor could not be excluded. A later analysis associated 16,951 TCR beta sequences with specific HLA alleles at a false discovery rate of 0.05. The study listed 150 to 200 TCR beta chains as associated with cytomegalovirus. A further reported finding was that TCR beta sequences accurately predicted the HLA-A and HLA-B alleles for most subjects in the first cohort. V-gene and J-gene trimming of TCR beta chains was associated with a missense DCLRE1C variant in a later genetic analysis, and the association was replicated in an independent cohort. In a later analysis, the rate of TCR association differed among HLA loci, with DRB1 alleles having the most associated TCRs and HLA-C alleles having the fewest. The classifier was reported to diagnose cytomegalovirus status with high specificity and sensitivity in both the original and validation cohorts. According to a later analysis, parvovirus B19, influenza, CMV and Epstein-Barr virus appeared linked to several top co-occurrence clusters. The cohort was sequenced for TCR beta chains only, and without alpha or paired-chain data the features that could be detected were limited. The sequencing pipeline was judged likely to have produced a cluster of highly shared sequence variants as a technical artifact. Because HLA typing was unavailable for some donors at each locus, only the typed subset was used in association tests.

The V and J ends are trimmed by 2 bases and 6 bases, leaving 19 bases between them. The CDR3, cysteine through phenylalanine, is 16 amino acids long. Only CDR3 DNA remains: 48 bases, in frame from the first base. As encoded in the germline V gene, CDR1 is MDHEN while CDR2 is SYDVKM. The cohort was made up of approximately 670 healthy bone marrow donors. All cohort members were sampled while nominally healthy, although unrecorded immune exposures were likely present. The donor was CMV seropositive and belonged to the group of 250 to 300 seropositive cohort members. Every donor gave a peripheral blood sample, and the peripheral blood mononuclear cells from that sample were used for TCR beta sequencing. Genomic DNA was extracted from the blood cell samples with the Qiagen DNeasy Blood Extraction Kit.

The receptor chain draws on TRBV28 and TRBJ1-1, with TRBD1 tentatively as D gene (6 bases match). The receptor comes from a middle-aged woman in good health and CMV-seropositive. Sequencing was carried out using PBMCs. The CDR3 reads CASSLNVRQATAEAFF. The DNA is as follows: TGTGCCAGCAGTTTAAATGTACGACAGGCGACAGCTGAAGCTTTCTTT.